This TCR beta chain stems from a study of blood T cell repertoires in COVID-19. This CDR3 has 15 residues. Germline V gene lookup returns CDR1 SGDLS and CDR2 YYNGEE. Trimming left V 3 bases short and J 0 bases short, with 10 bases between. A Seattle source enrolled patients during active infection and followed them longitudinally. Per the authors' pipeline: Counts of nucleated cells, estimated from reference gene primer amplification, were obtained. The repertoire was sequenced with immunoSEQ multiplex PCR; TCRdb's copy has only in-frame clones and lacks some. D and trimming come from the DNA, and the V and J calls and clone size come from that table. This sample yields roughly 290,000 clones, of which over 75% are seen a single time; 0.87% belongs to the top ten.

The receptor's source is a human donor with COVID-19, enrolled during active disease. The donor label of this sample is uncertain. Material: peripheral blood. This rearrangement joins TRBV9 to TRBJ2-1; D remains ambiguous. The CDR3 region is CASSAITYSYNEQFF. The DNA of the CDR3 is TGTGCCAGCAGCGCCATAACATACTCCTACAATGAGCAGTTCTTC.